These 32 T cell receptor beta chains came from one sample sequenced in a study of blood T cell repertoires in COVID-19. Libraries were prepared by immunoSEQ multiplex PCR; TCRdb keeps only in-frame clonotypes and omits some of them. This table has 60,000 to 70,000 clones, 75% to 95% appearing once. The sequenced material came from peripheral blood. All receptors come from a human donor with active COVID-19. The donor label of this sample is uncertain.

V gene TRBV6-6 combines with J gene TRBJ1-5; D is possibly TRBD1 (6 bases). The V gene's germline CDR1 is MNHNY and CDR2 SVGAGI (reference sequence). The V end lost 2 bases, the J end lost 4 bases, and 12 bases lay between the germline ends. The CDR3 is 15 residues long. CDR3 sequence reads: CASSYHREVNQPQHF. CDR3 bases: TGTGCCAGCAGTTACCACAGGGAAGTAAATCAGCCCCAGCATTTT.

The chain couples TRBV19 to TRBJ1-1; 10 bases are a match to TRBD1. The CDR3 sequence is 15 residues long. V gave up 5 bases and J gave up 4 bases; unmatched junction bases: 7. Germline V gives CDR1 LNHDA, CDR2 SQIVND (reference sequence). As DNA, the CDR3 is TGTGCCAGTAGTGTACCGGGACAGGGGCGCACTGAAGCTTTCTTT. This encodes CASSVPGQGRTEAFF.

The CDR3 is CASSQGEGETQYF. CDR3 coding DNA: TGCGCCAGCAGCCAAGGGGAGGGGGAGACCCAGTACTTC. The V gene is TRBV4-3, the J gene TRBJ2-5; 7 bases match TRBD2. The CDR3 is 13 residues long. CDR1 and CDR2 from the germline V gene are LGHNA and YSLEER. V lost 1 base, J lost 5 bases, and 1 base stayed unmatched.

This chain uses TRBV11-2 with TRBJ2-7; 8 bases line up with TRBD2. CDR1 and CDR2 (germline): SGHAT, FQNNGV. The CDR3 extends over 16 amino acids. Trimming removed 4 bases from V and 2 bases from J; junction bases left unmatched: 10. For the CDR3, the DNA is TGTGCCAGCAGCTCGTCGGGCGGGAGGTCCCCCTACGAGCAGTACTTC. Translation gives CASSSSGGRSPYEQYF. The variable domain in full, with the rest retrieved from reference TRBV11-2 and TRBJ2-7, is EAGVAQSPRYKIIEKRQSVAFWCNPISGHATLYWYQQILGQGPKLLIQFQNNGVVDDSQLPKDRFSAERLKGVDSTLKIQPAKLEDSAVYLCASSSSGGRSPYEQYFGPGTRLTVT.

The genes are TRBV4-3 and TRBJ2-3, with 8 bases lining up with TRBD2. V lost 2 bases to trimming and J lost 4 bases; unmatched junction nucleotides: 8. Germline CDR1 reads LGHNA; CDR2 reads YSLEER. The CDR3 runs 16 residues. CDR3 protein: CASSQSRSGAADTQYF. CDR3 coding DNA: TGCGCCAGCAGCCAATCTCGTAGCGGGGCCGCAGATACGCAGTATTTT.

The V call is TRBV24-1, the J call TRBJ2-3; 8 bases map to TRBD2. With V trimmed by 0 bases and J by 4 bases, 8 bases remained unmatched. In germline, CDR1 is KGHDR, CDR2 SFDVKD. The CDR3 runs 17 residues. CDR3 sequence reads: CATSDLVASGSADTQYF. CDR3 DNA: TGTGCCACCAGTGATTTGGTGGCCAGCGGGAGCGCAGATACGCAGTATTTT.

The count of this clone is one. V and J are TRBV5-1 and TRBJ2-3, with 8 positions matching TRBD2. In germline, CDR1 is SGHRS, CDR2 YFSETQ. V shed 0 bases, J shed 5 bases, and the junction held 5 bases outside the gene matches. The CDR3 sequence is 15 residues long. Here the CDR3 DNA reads TGCGCCAGCAGCTTGGCCGGGACTAGGGGAGATACGCAGTATTTT. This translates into CASSLAGTRGDTQYF. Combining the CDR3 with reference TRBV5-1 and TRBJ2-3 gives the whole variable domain KAGVTQTPRYLIKTRGQQVTLSCSPISGHRSVSWYQQTPGQGLQFLFEYFSETQRNKGNFPGRFSGRQFSNSRSEMNVSTLELGDSALYLCASSLAGTRGDTQYFGPGTRLTVL.

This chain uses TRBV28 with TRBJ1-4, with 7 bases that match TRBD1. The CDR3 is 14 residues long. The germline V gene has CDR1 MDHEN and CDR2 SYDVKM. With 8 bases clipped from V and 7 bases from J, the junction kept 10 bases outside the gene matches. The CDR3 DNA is TGTGCCAGCGGCGATGGACAGGTCGGTGAAAAACTGTTTTTT. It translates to CASGDGQVGEKLFF.

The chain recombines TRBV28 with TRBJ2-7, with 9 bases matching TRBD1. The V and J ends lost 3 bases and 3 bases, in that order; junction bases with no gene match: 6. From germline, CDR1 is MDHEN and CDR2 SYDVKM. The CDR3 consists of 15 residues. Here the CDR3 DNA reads TGTGCCAGCAGTTTGGAGGGACAGGGACTCTACGAGCAGTACTTC. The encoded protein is CASSLEGQGLYEQYF.

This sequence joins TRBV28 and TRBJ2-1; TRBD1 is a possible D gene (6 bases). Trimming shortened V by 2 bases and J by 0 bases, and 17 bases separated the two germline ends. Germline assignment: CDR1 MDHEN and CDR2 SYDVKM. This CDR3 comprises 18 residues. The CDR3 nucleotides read TGTGCCAGCAGTTTAGCTGGGGGCAGCGACAGCTCCTACAATGAGCAGTTCTTC. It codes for CASSLAGGSDSSYNEQFF. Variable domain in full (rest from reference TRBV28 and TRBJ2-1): DVKVTQSSRYLVKRTGEKVFLECVQDMDHENMFWYRQDPGLGLRLIYFSYDVKMKEKGDIPEGYSVSREKKERFSLILESASTNQTSMYLCASSLAGGSDSSYNEQFFGPGTRLTVL.

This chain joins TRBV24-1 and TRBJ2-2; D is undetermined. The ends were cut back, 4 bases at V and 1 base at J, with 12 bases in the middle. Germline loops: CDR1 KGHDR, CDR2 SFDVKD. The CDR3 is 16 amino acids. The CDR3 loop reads CATSDPWHRNTGELFF. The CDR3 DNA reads TGTGCCACCAGTGACCCGTGGCACAGGAACACCGGGGAGCTGTTTTTT.

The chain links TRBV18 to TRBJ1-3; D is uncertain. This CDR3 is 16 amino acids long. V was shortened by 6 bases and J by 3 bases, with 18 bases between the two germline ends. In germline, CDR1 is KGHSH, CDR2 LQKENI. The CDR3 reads CASSQNERMSGNTIYF. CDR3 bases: TGTGCCAGCTCCCAAAACGAGAGAATGAGTGGAAACACCATATATTTT.

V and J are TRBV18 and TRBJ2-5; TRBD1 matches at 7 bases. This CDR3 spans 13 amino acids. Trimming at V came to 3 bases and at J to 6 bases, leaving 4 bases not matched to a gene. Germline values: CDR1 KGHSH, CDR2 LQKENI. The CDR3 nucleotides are TGTGCCAGCTCACCCGACAGGGATAAGACCCAGTACTTC. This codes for CASSPDRDKTQYF.

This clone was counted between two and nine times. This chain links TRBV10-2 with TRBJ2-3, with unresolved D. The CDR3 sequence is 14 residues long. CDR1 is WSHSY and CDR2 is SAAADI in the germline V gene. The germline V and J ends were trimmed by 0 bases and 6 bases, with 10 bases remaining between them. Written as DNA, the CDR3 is TGCGCCAGCAGTGAGTCGGCCCCGGAGGATACGCAGTATTTT. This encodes CASSESAPEDTQYF.

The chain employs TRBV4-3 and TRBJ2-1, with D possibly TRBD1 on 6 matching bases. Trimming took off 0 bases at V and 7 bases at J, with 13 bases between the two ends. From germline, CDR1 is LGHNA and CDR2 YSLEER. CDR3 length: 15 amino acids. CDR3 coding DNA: TGCGCCAGCAGCCAAGAGGGGGCCTGGGGGAATGAGCAGTTCTTC. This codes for CASSQEGAWGNEQFF.

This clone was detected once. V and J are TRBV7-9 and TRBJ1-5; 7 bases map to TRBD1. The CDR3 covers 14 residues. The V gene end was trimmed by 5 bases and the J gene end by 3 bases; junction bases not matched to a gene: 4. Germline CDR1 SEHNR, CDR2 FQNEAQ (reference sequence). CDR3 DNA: TGTGCCAGCAGCCGGACAGGATACAATCAGCCCCAGCATTTT. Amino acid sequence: CASSRTGYNQPQHF.

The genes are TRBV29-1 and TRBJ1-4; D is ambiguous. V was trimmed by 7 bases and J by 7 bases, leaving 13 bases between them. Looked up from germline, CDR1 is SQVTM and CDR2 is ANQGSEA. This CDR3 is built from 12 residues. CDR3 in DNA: TGCAGCGCGGCGGGGTTTACTGAAAAACTGTTTTTT. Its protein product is CSAAGFTEKLFF.

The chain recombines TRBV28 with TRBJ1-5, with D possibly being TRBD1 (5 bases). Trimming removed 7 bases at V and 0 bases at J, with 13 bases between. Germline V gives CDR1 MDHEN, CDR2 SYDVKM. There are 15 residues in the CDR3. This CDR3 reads CASTPGGDSNQPQHF. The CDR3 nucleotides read TGTGCCAGCACCCCCGGGGGGGATAGCAATCAGCCCCAGCATTTT. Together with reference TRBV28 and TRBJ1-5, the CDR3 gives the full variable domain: DVKVTQSSRYLVKRTGEKVFLECVQDMDHENMFWYRQDPGLGLRLIYFSYDVKMKEKGDIPEGYSVSREKKERFSLILESASTNQTSMYLCASTPGGDSNQPQHFGDGTRLSIL.

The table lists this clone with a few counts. CDR3 in DNA: TGTGCCAGCAGCCAAACGGGGGGAGCTGCTACTCAAGCTTTCTTT. It translates to CASSQTGGAATQAFF. This rearrangement joins TRBV14 to TRBJ1-1, with a possible D match to TRBD1 (5 bases). Looked up from germline, CDR1 is SGHDN and CDR2 is FVKESK. Trimming cost V 2 bases and J 9 bases, with 19 bases left between them. The CDR3 spans 15 residues.

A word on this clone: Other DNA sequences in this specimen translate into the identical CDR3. The CDR3 region has the DNA TGTGCCAGCAGCTCGTCAGGCAGGGCGTACGAGCAGTACTTC. This codes for CASSSSGRAYEQYF. The gene calls are TRBV7-2 and TRBJ2-7; D might be TRBD1 (5 bases). The CDR3 sequence is 14 residues long. V dropped 4 bases and J dropped 4 bases, with 14 bases sitting between them. Looked up from germline, CDR1 is SGHTA and CDR2 is FQGNSA.

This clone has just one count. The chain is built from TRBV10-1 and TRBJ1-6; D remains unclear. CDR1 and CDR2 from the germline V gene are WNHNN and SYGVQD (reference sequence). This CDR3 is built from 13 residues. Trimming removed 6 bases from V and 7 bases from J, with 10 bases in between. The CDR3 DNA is TGCGCCAGCAGAGCAGACGGGAATTCACCCCTCCACTTT. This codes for CASRADGNSPLHF.

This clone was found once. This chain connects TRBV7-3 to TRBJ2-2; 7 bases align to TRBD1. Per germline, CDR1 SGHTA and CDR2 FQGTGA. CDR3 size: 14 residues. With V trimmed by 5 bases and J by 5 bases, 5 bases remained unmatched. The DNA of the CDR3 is TGTGCCAGCAGCCGGGACAGTCAAACCGGGGAGCTGTTTTTT. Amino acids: CASSRDSQTGELFF.

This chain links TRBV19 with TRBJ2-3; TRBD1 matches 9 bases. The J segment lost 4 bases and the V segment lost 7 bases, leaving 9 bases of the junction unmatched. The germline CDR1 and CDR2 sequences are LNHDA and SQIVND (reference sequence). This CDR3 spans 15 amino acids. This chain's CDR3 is CASTPGQGSADTQYF. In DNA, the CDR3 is TGTGCCAGTACGCCGGGACAGGGATCCGCAGATACGCAGTATTTT.

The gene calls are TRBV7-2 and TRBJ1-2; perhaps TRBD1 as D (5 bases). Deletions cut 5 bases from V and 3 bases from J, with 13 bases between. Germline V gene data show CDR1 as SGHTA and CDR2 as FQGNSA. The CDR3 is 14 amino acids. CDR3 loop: CASSVRDSYYGYTF. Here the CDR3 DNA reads TGTGCCAGCAGCGTCCGCGACAGCTACTATGGCTACACCTTC.

CDR3 region: CASRPAGGVDTQYF. DNA of the CDR3: TGTGCCAGCAGGCCAGCGGGAGGTGTAGATACGCAGTATTTT. The rearrangement links TRBV25-1 to TRBJ2-3; 9 nucleotides line up with TRBD2. Trimming removed 6 bases from V and 5 bases from J; junction bases left unmatched: 6. The CDR3 covers 14 residues. From germline, CDR1 is MGHDK and CDR2 SYGVNS.

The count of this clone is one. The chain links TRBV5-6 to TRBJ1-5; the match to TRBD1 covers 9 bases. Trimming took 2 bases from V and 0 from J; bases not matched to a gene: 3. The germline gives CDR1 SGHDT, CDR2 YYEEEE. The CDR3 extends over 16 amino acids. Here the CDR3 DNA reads TGTGCCAGCAGCTTCGGACAGGGGTTTAGCAATCAGCCCCAGCATTTT. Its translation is CASSFGQGFSNQPQHF.

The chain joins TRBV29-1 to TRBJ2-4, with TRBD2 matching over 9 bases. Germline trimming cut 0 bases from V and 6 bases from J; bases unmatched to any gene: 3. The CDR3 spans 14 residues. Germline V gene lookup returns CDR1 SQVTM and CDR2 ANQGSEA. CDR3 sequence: CSVEDSGSRNIQYF. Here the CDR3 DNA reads TGCAGCGTTGAAGATAGCGGGAGCCGAAACATTCAGTACTTC.

DNA for the CDR3: TGCGCCAGCAGCCAAGACCAGACAGGCCCCGAAAAACTGTTTTTT. Its translation is CASSQDQTGPEKLFF. The chain carries TRBV4-3 and TRBJ1-4; tentative D call: TRBD1 (6 bases). V dropped 0 bases and J dropped 8 bases, with 13 bases sitting between them. The CDR3 length is 15 residues. CDR1 LGHNA and CDR2 YSLEER come from the germline V gene.

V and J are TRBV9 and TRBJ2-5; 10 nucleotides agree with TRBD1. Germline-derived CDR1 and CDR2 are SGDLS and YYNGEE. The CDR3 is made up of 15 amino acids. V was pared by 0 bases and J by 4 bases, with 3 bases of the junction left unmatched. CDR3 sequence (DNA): TGTGCCAGCAGCGTAGGAAGACAGGGGGCAGAGACCCAGTACTTC. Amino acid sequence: CASSVGRQGAETQYF. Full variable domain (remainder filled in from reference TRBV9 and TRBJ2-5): DSGVTQTPKHLITATGQRVTLRCSPRSGDLSVYWYQQSLDQGLQFLIQYYNGEERAKGNILERFSAQQFPDLHSELNLSSLELGDSALYFCASSVGRQGAETQYFGPGTRLLVL.

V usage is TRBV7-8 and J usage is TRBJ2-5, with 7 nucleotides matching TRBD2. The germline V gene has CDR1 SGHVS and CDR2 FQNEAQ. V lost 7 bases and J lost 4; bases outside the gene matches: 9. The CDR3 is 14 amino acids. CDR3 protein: CASKRTSVGETQYF. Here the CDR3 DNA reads TGTGCCAGCAAAAGAACTAGCGTAGGAGAGACCCAGTACTTC.

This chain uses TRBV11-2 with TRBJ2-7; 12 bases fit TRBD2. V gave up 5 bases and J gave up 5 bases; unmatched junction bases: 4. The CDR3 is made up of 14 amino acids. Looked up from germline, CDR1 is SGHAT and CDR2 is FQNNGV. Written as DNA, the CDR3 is TGTGCCAGCAGCGGGGGACTAGCGGGTAACGAGCAGTACTTC. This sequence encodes CASSGGLAGNEQYF.

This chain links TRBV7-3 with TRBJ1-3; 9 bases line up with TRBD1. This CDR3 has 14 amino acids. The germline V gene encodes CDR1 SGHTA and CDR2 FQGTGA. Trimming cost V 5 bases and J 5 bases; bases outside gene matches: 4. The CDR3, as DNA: TGTGCCAGCAGCCTCGGACAGGGGAGAAACACCATATATTTT. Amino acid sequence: CASSLGQGRNTIYF.